Listed below are T cell receptor beta chains from one sample, sequenced in a study of cytomegalovirus exposure and HLA in healthy donors. TCRdb keeps only in-frame clones here, not all; method: immunoSEQ multiplex PCR. This table has about 120,000 clones, 81% appearing once. Sequenced input: PBMCs. The receptors shown here come from a man aged 18 to 29 in good health and CMV-seronegative. The CDR3 runs from the conserved cysteine through the conserved F or W. D genes are given only for firm matches. Part of the rows lack a size; the others show once, few, many or a class for expanded clones.

abundance: .
d_gene: TRBD1
v_gene: TRBV9
j_gene: TRBJ2-1
CDR3aa: CASSDRDRIYNEQFF
CDR3nt: TGTGCCAGCAGCGACCGGGACAGGATCTACAATGAGCAGTTCTTC

abundance: .
d_gene: TRBD1
v_gene: TRBV7-2
j_gene: TRBJ1-1
CDR3aa: CASSYTSGGRVDTEAFF
CDR3nt: TGTGCCAGCAGCTACACCTCAGGGGGCCGGGTGGACACTGAAGCTTTCTTT

abundance: .
d_gene: .
v_gene: TRBV5-4
j_gene: TRBJ2-7
CDR3aa: CASSLSEGAYEQYF
CDR3nt: TGTGCCAGCAGCTTGTCCGAAGGGGCCTACGAGCAGTACTTC

abundance: .
d_gene: TRBD1
v_gene: TRBV7-9
j_gene: TRBJ1-4
CDR3aa: CASSERDRAEKLFF
CDR3nt: TGTGCCAGCAGCGAACGGGACAGGGCTGAAAAACTGTTTTTT

abundance: .
d_gene: TRBD2
v_gene: TRBV4-1
j_gene: TRBJ2-2
CDR3aa: CASSQGLAGRGGELFF
CDR3nt: TGCGCCAGCAGCCAAGGACTAGCGGGTAGAGGAGGGGAGCTGTTTTTT

abundance: .
d_gene: TRBD1
v_gene: TRBV7-9
j_gene: TRBJ2-1
CDR3aa: CASSNWTGQGNEQFF
CDR3nt: TGTGCCAGCAGCAATTGGACAGGGCAAGGTAATGAGCAGTTCTTC

abundance: .
d_gene: TRBD1
v_gene: TRBV6-5
j_gene: TRBJ1-1
CDR3aa: CASSSQTGGNTEAFF
CDR3nt: TGTGCCAGCAGTTCCCAGACAGGGGGGAACACTGAAGCTTTCTTT

abundance: .
d_gene: TRBD2
v_gene: TRBV7-2
j_gene: TRBJ2-6
CDR3aa: CASTPGGALGANVLTF
CDR3nt: TGTGCCAGCACCCCGGGGGGGGCCTTGGGGGCCAACGTCCTGACTTTC

abundance: once
d_gene: TRBD1
v_gene: TRBV5-1
j_gene: TRBJ1-2
CDR3aa: CASSLGQGARLEGYTF
CDR3nt: TGCGCCAGCAGCTTAGGGCAGGGGGCCAGGTTAGAGGGCTACACCTTC

abundance: .
d_gene: .
v_gene: TRBV6-1
j_gene: TRBJ1-2
CDR3aa: CASSEVGHPKGYTF
CDR3nt: TGTGCCAGCAGTGAAGTCGGACACCCCAAGGGCTACACCTTC

abundance: .
d_gene: TRBD1
v_gene: TRBV6-5
j_gene: TRBJ2-7
CDR3aa: CASSYGTDTMYEQYF
CDR3nt: TGTGCCAGCAGTTACGGGACAGATACGATGTACGAGCAGTACTTC

abundance: .
d_gene: TRBD1
v_gene: TRBV25-1
j_gene: TRBJ2-2
CDR3aa: CASSDPGGANTGELFF
CDR3nt: TGTGCCAGCAGTGACCCAGGGGGCGCGAACACCGGGGAGCTGTTTTTT

abundance: .
d_gene: .
v_gene: TRBV19
j_gene: TRBJ2-4
CDR3aa: CASSGGMGAKNIQYF
CDR3nt: TGTGCCAGTAGTGGAGGGATGGGAGCCAAAAACATTCAGTACTTC

abundance: once
d_gene: TRBD1
v_gene: TRBV6-5
j_gene: TRBJ1-2
CDR3aa: CASSYSGQAGGYTF
CDR3nt: TGTGCCAGCAGTTACTCTGGACAGGCCGGTGGCTACACCTTC

abundance: .
d_gene: .
v_gene: TRBV7-9
j_gene: TRBJ1-1
CDR3aa: CASSLWQGTEAFF
CDR3nt: TGTGCCAGCAGCTTATGGCAGGGAACTGAAGCTTTCTTT

abundance: .
d_gene: .
v_gene: TRBV6-5
j_gene: TRBJ2-2
CDR3aa: CASSYSRGWSTGELFF
CDR3nt: TGTGCCAGCAGTTACTCCCGGGGGTGGAGCACCGGGGAGCTGTTTTTT

abundance: .
d_gene: .
v_gene: TRBV6-1
j_gene: TRBJ1-6
CDR3aa: CASSEVGGNNSPLHF
CDR3nt: TGTGCCAGCAGTGAAGTGGGAGGGAATAATTCACCCCTCCACTTT

abundance: once
d_gene: .
v_gene: TRBV4-1
j_gene: TRBJ1-4
CDR3aa: CASSPVATNEKLFF
CDR3nt: TGCGCCAGCAGCCCAGTTGCAACTAATGAAAAACTGTTTTTT

abundance: .
d_gene: TRBD1
v_gene: TRBV19
j_gene: TRBJ1-5
CDR3aa: CASSNRGSSNQPQHF
CDR3nt: TGTGCCAGTAGCAACAGGGGATCGAGCAATCAGCCCCAGCATTTT

abundance: few
d_gene: TRBD1
v_gene: TRBV10-2
j_gene: TRBJ2-7
CDR3aa: CASSGKRQGFYEQYF
CDR3nt: TGCGCCAGCAGTGGGAAGAGACAGGGATTCTACGAGCAGTACTTC

abundance: .
d_gene: TRBD1
v_gene: TRBV16
j_gene: TRBJ2-6
CDR3aa: CASSPLGRGQMSSGANVLTF
CDR3nt: TGTGCCAGCAGCCCTTTGGGCAGGGGGCAAATGAGCTCTGGGGCCAACGTCCTGACTTTC

abundance: .
d_gene: .
v_gene: TRBV7-2
j_gene: TRBJ1-2
CDR3aa: CASHHGGYTF
CDR3nt: TGTGCCAGCCATCACGGGGGCTACACCTTC

abundance: .
d_gene: TRBD1
v_gene: TRBV27
j_gene: TRBJ1-1
CDR3aa: CASSLKRPGGNTEAFF
CDR3nt: TGTGCCAGCAGTTTAAAGAGGCCAGGGGGGAACACTGAAGCTTTCTTT

abundance: .
d_gene: .
v_gene: TRBV15
j_gene: TRBJ2-3
CDR3aa: CATSRQGTITDTQYF
CDR3nt: TGTGCCACCAGCCGCCAGGGGACTATCACAGATACGCAGTATTTT

abundance: .
d_gene: .
v_gene: TRBV4-2
j_gene: TRBJ1-5
CDR3aa: CASSQSRGSSDQPQHF
CDR3nt: TGTGCCAGCAGCCAATCACGAGGGAGCTCGGATCAGCCCCAGCATTTT

abundance: .
d_gene: TRBD1
v_gene: TRBV4-1
j_gene: TRBJ1-1
CDR3aa: CASSQILQGANTEAFF
CDR3nt: TGCGCCAGCAGCCAGATCCTACAGGGGGCGAACACTGAAGCTTTCTTT

abundance: .
d_gene: .
v_gene: TRBV11-3
j_gene: TRBJ2-1
CDR3aa: CASSLVLSSEQFF
CDR3nt: TGTGCCAGCAGCTTAGTCCTCTCTAGTGAGCAGTTCTTC

abundance: few
d_gene: .
v_gene: TRBV7-2
j_gene: TRBJ1-2
CDR3aa: CASSLSRDGYTF
CDR3nt: TGTGCCAGCAGCTTATCCAGGGATGGCTACACCTTC

abundance: .
d_gene: .
v_gene: TRBV5-8
j_gene: TRBJ1-2
CDR3aa: CASSSDLGGGYGYTF
CDR3nt: TGTGCCAGCAGCTCCGACCTCGGGGGAGGCTATGGCTACACCTTC

abundance: .
d_gene: .
v_gene: TRBV19
j_gene: TRBJ1-5
CDR3aa: CASKRGGRDQPQHF
CDR3nt: TGTGCCAGTAAACGGGGGGGACGGGATCAGCCCCAGCATTTT

abundance: few
d_gene: .
v_gene: TRBV18
j_gene: TRBJ1-1
CDR3aa: CASSPSATEGTEAFF
CDR3nt: TGTGCCAGCTCACCATCAGCGACCGAGGGCACTGAAGCTTTCTTT

abundance: .
d_gene: .
v_gene: TRBV12-5
j_gene: TRBJ1-3
CDR3aa: CASGNRDASGNTIYF
CDR3nt: TGTGCTAGTGGTAACCGGGATGCCTCTGGAAACACCATATATTTT

abundance: .
d_gene: .
v_gene: TRBV4-1
j_gene: TRBJ2-2
CDR3aa: CASSQDRTITGELFF
CDR3nt: TGCGCCAGCAGCCAAGATAGGACAATTACCGGGGAGCTGTTTTTT

abundance: once
d_gene: .
v_gene: TRBV25-1
j_gene: TRBJ1-2
CDR3aa: CASSEGASYGYTF
CDR3nt: TGTGCCAGCAGTGAAGGAGCTTCCTATGGCTACACCTTC

abundance: once
d_gene: TRBD1
v_gene: TRBV6-6
j_gene: TRBJ1-2
CDR3aa: CASSLTGDYGYTF
CDR3nt: TGTGCCAGCAGTTTGACAGGGGACTATGGCTACACCTTC

abundance: .
d_gene: TRBD1
v_gene: TRBV10-1
j_gene: TRBJ2-3
CDR3aa: CATGQGGEDTQYF
CDR3nt: TGCGCCACGGGACAGGGCGGGGAAGATACGCAGTATTTT

abundance: .
d_gene: TRBD1
v_gene: TRBV19
j_gene: TRBJ1-2
CDR3aa: CASEDRVNYGYTF
CDR3nt: TGTGCCAGTGAGGACAGGGTCAACTATGGCTACACCTTC

abundance: .
d_gene: .
v_gene: TRBV7-7
j_gene: TRBJ2-7
CDR3aa: CASSSQVQGEQYF
CDR3nt: TGTGCCAGCAGCTCCCAGGTCCAGGGCGAGCAGTACTTC

abundance: .
d_gene: TRBD1
v_gene: TRBV10-1
j_gene: TRBJ2-6
CDR3aa: CASEIGTAVHGGANVLTF
CDR3nt: TGCGCCAGCGAGATCGGGACAGCTGTACATGGCGGGGCCAACGTCCTGACTTTC

abundance: .
d_gene: TRBD2
v_gene: TRBV7-2
j_gene: TRBJ2-5
CDR3aa: CASSLEGSGGLGETQYF
CDR3nt: TGTGCCAGCAGCTTAGAGGGTAGCGGGGGGCTAGGGGAGACCCAGTACTTC

abundance: .
d_gene: .
v_gene: TRBV7-2
j_gene: TRBJ2-7
CDR3aa: CASSLWGSYEQYF
CDR3nt: TGTGCCAGCAGCTTATGGGGCAGCTACGAGCAGTACTTC

abundance: .
d_gene: TRBD1
v_gene: TRBV4-2
j_gene: TRBJ2-5
CDR3aa: CASSQGKNRGDQETQYF
CDR3nt: TGTGCCAGCAGCCAAGGAAAGAACAGGGGCGACCAAGAGACCCAGTACTTC

abundance: few
d_gene: .
v_gene: TRBV29-1
j_gene: TRBJ1-2
CDR3aa: CSVEKGRRGGYTF
CDR3nt: TGCAGCGTTGAAAAGGGACGGAGGGGCGGCTACACCTTC

abundance: .
d_gene: .
v_gene: TRBV5-1
j_gene: TRBJ2-3
CDR3aa: CASSREGQPEDTQYF
CDR3nt: TGCGCCAGCAGCCGAGAAGGACAGCCTGAGGATACGCAGTATTTT

abundance: .
d_gene: TRBD1
v_gene: TRBV9
j_gene: TRBJ1-1
CDR3aa: CASSETGMNTEAFF
CDR3nt: TGTGCCAGCAGCGAGACAGGGATGAACACTGAAGCTTTCTTT

abundance: few
d_gene: .
v_gene: TRBV4-2
j_gene: TRBJ1-2
CDR3aa: CASSLAQGNGYTF
CDR3nt: TGTGCCAGCAGCTTGGCGCAGGGAAACGGCTACACCTTC

abundance: .
d_gene: .
v_gene: TRBV9
j_gene: TRBJ1-3
CDR3aa: CASSVDTRGYGNTIYF
CDR3nt: TGTGCCAGCAGCGTAGACACCAGGGGATATGGAAACACCATATATTTT

abundance: .
d_gene: .
v_gene: TRBV9
j_gene: TRBJ1-2
CDR3aa: CASSVVEGRGGYTF
CDR3nt: TGTGCCAGCAGCGTAGTGGAGGGGAGAGGTGGCTACACCTTC

abundance: .
d_gene: .
v_gene: TRBV19
j_gene: TRBJ2-5
CDR3aa: CASSIRLEGETQYF
CDR3nt: TGTGCCAGTAGTATAAGGTTGGAGGGTGAGACCCAGTACTTC

abundance: .
d_gene: .
v_gene: TRBV18
j_gene: TRBJ1-2
CDR3aa: CASSSKGSPGGYTF
CDR3nt: TGTGCCAGCTCGAGTAAGGGATCCCCGGGAGGCTACACCTTC

abundance: .
d_gene: .
v_gene: TRBV10-2
j_gene: TRBJ1-2
CDR3aa: CASRRGDGYTF
CDR3nt: TGCGCCAGCCGCCGAGGAGATGGCTACACCTTC

abundance: .
d_gene: .
v_gene: TRBV5-6
j_gene: TRBJ1-5
CDR3aa: CASSLRGRAQPQHF
CDR3nt: TGTGCCAGCAGCTTGAGAGGGAGGGCTCAGCCCCAGCATTTT

abundance: .
d_gene: .
v_gene: TRBV7-9
j_gene: TRBJ2-1
CDR3aa: CASSFVGGYNEQFF
CDR3nt: TGTGCCAGCAGCTTCGTGGGGGGCTACAATGAGCAGTTCTTC

abundance: .
d_gene: .
v_gene: TRBV6-1
j_gene: TRBJ1-2
CDR3aa: CATSGHLFSGYTF
CDR3nt: TGTGCCACTTCGGGACACCTTTTTAGTGGCTACACCTTC